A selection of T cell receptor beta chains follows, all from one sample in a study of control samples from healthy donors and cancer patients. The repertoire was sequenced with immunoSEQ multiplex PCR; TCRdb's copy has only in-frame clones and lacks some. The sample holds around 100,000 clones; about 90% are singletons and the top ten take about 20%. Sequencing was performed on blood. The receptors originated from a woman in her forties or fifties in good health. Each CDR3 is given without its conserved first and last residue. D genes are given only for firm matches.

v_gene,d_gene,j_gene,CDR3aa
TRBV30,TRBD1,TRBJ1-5,AWSRQGDQPQH
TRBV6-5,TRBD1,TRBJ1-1,ASSYSTASRQGRAF
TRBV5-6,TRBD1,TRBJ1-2,ASSLPRTGYGYT
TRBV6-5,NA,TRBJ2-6,ASKPPSGANVLT
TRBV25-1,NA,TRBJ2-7,ATTWGATYEQY
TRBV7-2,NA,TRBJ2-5,ASSFGLQETQY
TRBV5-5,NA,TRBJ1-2,ASSLGPYGYT
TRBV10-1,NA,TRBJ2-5,ASSARGNLETQY
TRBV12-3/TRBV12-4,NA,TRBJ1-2,ASSYSSGYT
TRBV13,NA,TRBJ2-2,ASSMANTGELF